Listed below are T cell receptor beta chains from one sample, sequenced in a study of control samples from healthy donors and cancer patients. Only in-frame clones appear in the TCRdb table, and some are missing; sequencing was by immunoSEQ multiplex PCR. Among 150,000 to 200,000 clones, around 91% were seen once, and the ten largest hold 1.1% to 1.5%. Specimen: blood. The receptors derive from a woman aged 45 to 65 in good health. The CDR3 runs from the conserved cysteine through the conserved F or W. D genes are given only for firm matches. The listing skips clone size in some rows; elsewhere it reads once, few, many or a size class.

TRBV30,TRBJ1-6,.,TRBD1,TGTGCCTGGACCCTTGGACAGGGGAATTCACCCCTCCACTTT,CAWTLGQGNSPLHF
TRBV24-1,TRBJ1-1,.,.,TGTGCCACCAGTGGACAGGTAATGAACACTGAAGCTTTCTTT,CATSGQVMNTEAFF
TRBV6-2/TRBV6-3,TRBJ2-1,once,.,TGTGCCAGCAGTCGGTTTGGCGCGGGGTACAATGAGCAGTTCTTC,CASSRFGAGYNEQFF
TRBV12-3/TRBV12-4,TRBJ2-1,.,.,TGTGCCAGCAGCCCAACTACCTTCCGGCAGTTCTTC,CASSPTTFRQFF
TRBV19,TRBJ1-5,once,.,TGTGCCAGTAGTATACCAGGGTTTTTCGGTCAGCCCCAGCATTTT,CASSIPGFFGQPQHF
TRBV9,TRBJ2-1,.,.,TGTGCCAGCAGCGTAGGCCTAGCCCCGAACAATGAGCAGTTCTTC,CASSVGLAPNNEQFF
TRBV7-2,TRBJ1-1,few,.,TGTGCCAGCAGCTATTCCGGGACTACTAACACTGAAGCTTTCTTT,CASSYSGTTNTEAFF
TRBV24-1,TRBJ2-7,.,.,TGTGCCACCAGTGATTTGGCCGAGCAGTACTTC,CATSDLAEQYF
TRBV5-1,TRBJ1-2,.,.,TGCGCCAGCAGCTCATTGGAGGACAGAAGGGCTGGCTACACCTTC,CASSSLEDRRAGYTF
TRBV24-1,TRBJ2-5,.,.,TGTGCCACCAGTGATCCTCCGGGACCTATAGGAGGAGAGACCCAGTACTTC,CATSDPPGPIGGETQYF
TRBV7-2,TRBJ2-1,.,.,TGTGCCAGCAGCCGCCCTTATCCCCAGGGCAATGAGCAGTTCTTC,CASSRPYPQGNEQFF
TRBV9,TRBJ2-5,.,TRBD2,TGTGCCAGCAGCGTTGGGACTAGCGGGGGGATCCAAGAGACCCAGTACTTC,CASSVGTSGGIQETQYF
TRBV19,TRBJ1-5,.,.,TGTGCCAGTAGTAGGTTGACAGGCGGATATAGCAATCAGCCCCAGCATTTT,CASSRLTGGYSNQPQHF
TRBV7-9,TRBJ2-7,.,.,TGTGCCAGCAGAGACGAGTGGGCCTACGAGCAGTACTTC,CASRDEWAYEQYF
TRBV28,TRBJ2-5,.,.,TGTGCCAGCAGTTTATCGGACACTGGGGAGACCCAGTACTTC,CASSLSDTGETQYF
TRBV7-2,TRBJ1-1,.,.,TGTGCCAGCCCTAAGTTCCCCACAGGGACCGGATCGAACACTGAAGCTTTCTTT,CASPKFPTGTGSNTEAFF
TRBV5-1,TRBJ2-7,.,TRBD2,TGCGCCAGCAGCTTGGAGCGGGAGGGCCTCCCCGAGCAGTACTTC,CASSLEREGLPEQYF
TRBV20-1,TRBJ2-7,.,.,TGCAGTGCTAGAACCCGGGTGGAGCAGTACTTC,CSARTRVEQYF
TRBV5-6,TRBJ2-1,.,TRBD2,TGTGCCAGCAGCTTGGCGCGGACTAGCAATGAGCAGTTCTTC,CASSLARTSNEQFF
TRBV7-9,TRBJ1-1,.,.,TGTGCCAGCAGCCCCCCGGGCCGTATGAACACTGAAGCTTTCTTT,CASSPPGRMNTEAFF